This T cell receptor beta chain was recorded in a study of cytomegalovirus exposure and HLA in healthy donors. Overall study: From HLA-typed donors, an early data release held about 85 million unique TCRs. Study-wide results and caveats: For presence/absence analyses, sequencing depth was assumed to be roughly uniform across donors.

The PCR employed 60 Vbeta primers together with 13 Jbeta primers. TCRdb's copy holds only in-frame clones and misses some; the assay was immunoSEQ multiplex PCR. This table holds some 150,000 clones, just under 80% found once. This CDR3 region has 14 residues. For this clone: Its target is not known.

The genes are TRBV21-1 and TRBJ2-7; TRBD1 is the table's D call and was not checked against the DNA. TRBV21-1 represents a pseudogene. Sequencing was performed on PBMCs. The TCR originated in a male donor in good health and CMV-seronegative. CDR3 sequence reads: CASEESPGAYEQYF. Here the CDR3 DNA reads TGTGCCAGCGAAGAGTCCCCAGGGGCCTACGAGCAGTACTTC.